The 4 T cell receptor beta chains below all came from one sample that was sequenced in a study of T-cell reconstitution after alpha-beta-depleted transplantation in children. A TCRbeta library incorporating unique molecular identifiers was prepared. TCRdb ran MiXCR on the PCR reads and lists one entry per CDR3 protein. The sample consists of hundreds of thousands of distinct CDR3 sequences, more than 10% of them appearing once. The sample was PBMCs from the stem cell graft donor, taken from the stem cell graft. The receptors stem from a human donor who donated a stem cell graft to a child with acute lymphoblastic leukemia.

There are many counts of this clonotype. The rearrangement joins TRBV18 to TRBJ2-5, with TRBD1 matching over 7 bases. The CDR3 has 15 residues. Germline V gene sequence: CDR1 KGHSH, CDR2 LQKENI. V shed 4 bases and J 5 bases; nucleotides not matched to a gene: 10. The CDR3 is CASSQETGREETQYF. As DNA, the CDR3 is TGTGCCAGCTCACAGGAGACAGGGAGAGAGGAGACCCAGTACTTC. The full variable domain, completed using reference TRBV18 and TRBJ2-5, is NAGVMQNPRHLVRRRGQEARLRCSPMKGHSHVYWYRQLPEEGLKFMVYLQKENIIDESGMPKERFSAEFPKEGPSILRIQQVVRGDSAAYFCASSQETGREETQYFGPGTRLLVL.

About this clonotype: Being one base from a much bigger clone, this may be a read error. This chain links TRBV27 with TRBJ1-2, with 8 nucleotides matching TRBD1. CDR1 MNHEY and CDR2 SMNVEV come from the germline V gene (reference sequence). The CDR3 extends over 16 amino acids. The CDR3, as DNA: TGTGACAGCAGCTTTGGACAGGGAGGGCCCCTCTATGGCTACACCTTC. The encoded protein is CDSSFGQGGPLYGYTF.

This clonotype was found many times. The chain recombines TRBV15 with TRBJ1-1; the match to TRBD1 covers 11 bases. The V and J ends lost 4 bases and 1 base, in that order; junction bases with no gene match: 11. The CDR3 spans 18 residues. Per the germline V gene, CDR1 is LNHNV and CDR2 is YYDKDF (reference sequence). The CDR3: CATSTLGQGALGNTEAFF. Written as DNA, the CDR3 is TGTGCCACCAGCACCTTAGGACAGGGGGCTTTGGGGAACACTGAAGCTTTCTTT.

This clonotype has at least ten counts. The chain joins TRBV6-5 to TRBJ2-3; 10 nucleotides match TRBD2. Per the germline V gene, CDR1 is MNHEY and CDR2 is SVGAGI. This CDR3 has 14 amino acids. The trim removed 6 bases at V and 1 base at J, leaving 1 base unmatched. DNA for the CDR3: TGTGCCAGCAGAACTAGCGGGGGCACAGATACGCAGTATTTT. Translating it yields CASRTSGGTDTQYF.